This TCR beta chain comes out of a study of shared clonotypes between healthy human individuals. The overall study: Used for every donor were three CD4 naive, three CD4 memory, two CD8 naive and one CD8 memory plate. Findings of the study overall: Estimated richness values were generally larger in naive subsets than in memory subsets. Though the depth was large, rarefaction showed that sorted-subset sequencing was incomplete.

This table comes from immunoSEQ multiplex PCR, and its TCRdb copy is limited to in-frame clones, with some not included. This sample carries about 1 million clones, around four fifths of them seen once, and the ten largest clones take approximately 1.5%. V shed 4 bases and J 4 bases; nucleotides not matched to a gene: 9. Looked up from germline, CDR1 is MGHDK and CDR2 is SYGVNS. The CDR3 has 16 residues. As regards this clone: Antigen: not known.

Sequencing used memory CD4+ T cells sorted from blood. The subset: CD45RA-negative fraction. The chain combines TRBV25-1 with TRBJ2-2, with 7 bases matching TRBD1. This clonotype originated in a man younger than 35 in good health. The CDR3 loop is CASSAQGVLGTGELFF. The CDR3 DNA sequence: TGTGCCAGCAGTGCTCAGGGGGTCCTGGGCACCGGGGAGCTGTTTTTT. The full variable domain, completed using reference TRBV25-1 and TRBJ2-2, is EADIYQTPRYLVIGTGKKITLECSQTMGHDKMYWYQQDPGMELHLIHYSYGVNSTEKGDLSSESTVSRIRTEHFPLTLESARPSHTSQYLCASSAQGVLGTGELFFGEGSRLTVL.